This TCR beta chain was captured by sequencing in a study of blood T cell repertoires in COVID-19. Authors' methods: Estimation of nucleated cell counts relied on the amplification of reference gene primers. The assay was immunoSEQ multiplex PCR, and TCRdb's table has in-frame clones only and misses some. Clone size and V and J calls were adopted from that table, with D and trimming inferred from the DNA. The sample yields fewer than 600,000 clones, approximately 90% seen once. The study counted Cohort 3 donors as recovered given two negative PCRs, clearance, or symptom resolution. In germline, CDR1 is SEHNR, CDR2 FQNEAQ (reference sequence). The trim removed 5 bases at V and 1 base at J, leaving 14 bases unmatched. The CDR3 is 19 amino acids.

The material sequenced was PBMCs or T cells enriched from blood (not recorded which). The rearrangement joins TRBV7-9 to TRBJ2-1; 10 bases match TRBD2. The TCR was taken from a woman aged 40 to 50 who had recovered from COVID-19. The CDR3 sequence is CASSPPGLALSFSYNEQFF. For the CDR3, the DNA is TGTGCCAGCAGCCCCCCGGGACTAGCGCTTAGCTTTTCCTACAATGAGCAGTTCTTC.